This entry is about one T cell receptor beta chain. The antigen remains undetermined. Normal lung was sampled as far from the tumour as possible, at least 3 cm. Genomic DNA came from frozen unsorted single-cell suspensions. The method was immunoSEQ multiplex PCR; TCRdb's version includes in-frame clones alone and lacks a portion of them. This table has some 9,000 clones, under 70% appearing once. These data belong to a study of immune cell composition in non-small cell lung cancer. For the study at large: Histologic subtype was mainly adenocarcinoma or squamous cell carcinoma. Study-level findings and limits: In adenocarcinoma, maximal tumour-associated clone frequency tracked TIL tumour reactivity.

The material sequenced was non-adjacent lung tissue. The TCR originated in a human donor with non-small cell lung cancer.

The DNA of the CDR3 is TGTGCCAGCAGCTTGTGGGGGGAAGCCAATCAGCCCCAGCATTTT. Amino acids: CASSLWGEANQPQHF. The chain has TRBV5-5 and TRBJ1-5, with D perhaps TRBD1 (5 bases). The V and J ends lost 1 base and 3 bases respectively, with 11 bases between them. Germline lookup yields CDR1 SGHKS and CDR2 YYEKEE (reference sequence). The CDR3 contains 15 residues.